These 27 T cell receptor beta chains share one sample of origin, sequenced in a study of T cell responses to AZD1222 COVID-19 vaccine. Assay used: immunoSEQ multiplex PCR; TCRdb lists only in-frame clones, some missing. The table shows 150,000 to 200,000 clones, with more than 80% occurring only once. Source: peripheral blood, taken 28 days after the second dose of the MenACWY control vaccine. All receptors derive from an adult who received the MenACWY meningococcal vaccine as a control.

The V and J genes are TRBV6-5 and TRBJ2-6; D gene unclear. Deletions cut 6 bases from V and 4 bases from J, with 10 bases between. This CDR3 has 14 amino acids. Germline V CDR1 and CDR2: MNHEY, SVGAGI. This CDR3 is CASRKSAGANVLTF. The CDR3 DNA sequence: TGTGCCAGCAGGAAAAGTGCCGGGGCCAACGTCCTGACTTTC.

Concerning this clone itself: The same CDR3 can be traced to other DNA sequences in this sample. The rearrangement joins TRBV18 to TRBJ1-5, with a tentative D call TRBD1 (5 bases). V dropped 1 base and J dropped 7 bases, with 8 bases sitting between them. Per germline, CDR1 KGHSH and CDR2 LQKENI. CDR3 length: 13 amino acids. CDR3 region: CASSPQGDQPQHF. The CDR3 DNA reads as TGTGCCAGCTCACCACAAGGGGACCAGCCCCAGCATTTT.

The rearrangement links TRBV28 to TRBJ1-4, with unresolved D. Germline lookup yields CDR1 MDHEN and CDR2 SYDVKM. This CDR3 has 14 residues. The ends were cut back, 6 bases at V and 4 bases at J, with 12 bases in the middle. CDR3 region: CASRRSVINEKLFF. Written as DNA, the CDR3 is TGTGCCAGCAGAAGGTCGGTGATTAATGAAAAACTGTTTTTT.

The rearrangement joins TRBV11-2 to TRBJ2-3; possibly TRBD1 for D (5 bases). Germline values: CDR1 SGHAT, CDR2 FQNNGV. The CDR3 is made up of 13 amino acids. Trimming shortened V by 1 base and J by 9 bases, and 11 bases separated the two germline ends. As DNA, the CDR3 is TGTGCCAGCAGCTTAGGTGACAGTGGGACGCAGTATTTT. Translated: CASSLGDSGTQYF.

The genes are TRBV30 and TRBJ1-2, with 7 bases fitting TRBD1. V lost 1 base, J lost 2 bases, and 4 bases stayed unmatched. The CDR3 has 14 residues. CDR1 GTSNPN and CDR2 SVGIG come from the germline V gene (reference sequence). The chain's CDR3 is CAWSGHRGNYGYTF. The CDR3 DNA is TGTGCCTGGAGTGGCCACAGGGGAAACTATGGCTACACCTTC. Supplemented by reference TRBV30 and TRBJ1-2, the full variable domain reads SQTIHQWPATLVQPVGSPLSLECTVEGTSNPNLYWYRQAAGRGLQLLFYSVGIGQISSEVPQNLSASRPQDRQFILSSKKLLLSDSGFYLCAWSGHRGNYGYTFGSGTRLTVV.

The chain is built from TRBV6-5 and TRBJ2-1; TRBD2 is a possible D gene (6 bases). The CDR3 loop spans 15 amino acids. Trimming removed 8 bases from V and 2 bases from J, with 16 bases in between. The V gene's germline CDR1 is MNHEY and CDR2 SVGAGI. The CDR3 is CASGGETPTYNEQFF. For the CDR3, the DNA is TGTGCCAGCGGAGGGGAGACCCCAACCTACAATGAGCAGTTCTTC.

The J gene is TRBJ2-2, the V gene TRBV10-3; D is ambiguous. The CDR3 has 14 residues. From germline, CDR1 is ENHRY and CDR2 SYGVKD. V was trimmed by 5 bases and J by 1 base, leaving 8 bases between them. This CDR3 reads CAISLSRNTGELFF. The CDR3 DNA reads TGTGCCATCAGTCTCTCGCGGAACACCGGGGAGCTGTTTTTT.

The chain couples TRBV5-1 to TRBJ2-7; 10 bases fit TRBD2. The CDR3 is 16 amino acids. Per germline, CDR1 SGHRS and CDR2 YFSETQ. V lost 0 bases to trimming and J lost 3 bases; unmatched junction nucleotides: 6. This CDR3 reads CASSLGVLAGSYEQYF. The CDR3, as DNA: TGCGCCAGCAGCTTGGGGGTACTAGCGGGAAGCTACGAGCAGTACTTC.

This clone showed up just once. The chain employs TRBV6-5 and TRBJ1-2; D remains ambiguous. CDR1 is MNHEY, CDR2 SVGAGI, per germline. With 7 bases removed from V and 2 bases from J, the gap between germline ends came to 14 bases. The CDR3 is 14 amino acids. The CDR3 DNA is TGTGCCAGCAAGAAGGAGGCGGGGAACTATGGCTACACCTTC. It codes for CASKKEAGNYGYTF.

The chain is built from TRBV9 and TRBJ1-6; D perhaps matches TRBD1 (5 bases). V dropped 0 bases and J dropped 6 bases, with 10 bases sitting between them. CDR3 length: 15 amino acids. CDR1 and CDR2 (germline): SGDLS, YYNGEE. The CDR3 protein is CASSVVLRANSPLHF. The CDR3 DNA is TGTGCCAGCAGCGTAGTCCTCAGGGCTAATTCACCCCTCCACTTT.

This chain joins TRBV20-1 and TRBJ2-7; D gene unclear. This CDR3 is 10 amino acids long. CDR1 and CDR2 (germline): DFQATT, SNEGSKA (reference sequence). V lost 7 bases, J lost 3 bases, and 7 bases lay in between. The CDR3 sequence is CSVLGYEQYF. CDR3 nucleotide sequence: TGCAGTGTCTTGGGCTACGAGCAGTACTTC.

V and J are TRBV5-1 and TRBJ2-3; D might be TRBD1 (6 bases). CDR1 is SGHRS and CDR2 is YFSETQ in the germline V gene. The V end lost 4 bases, the J end lost 0 bases, and 15 bases lay between the germline ends. This CDR3 is 16 amino acids long. The chain's CDR3 is CASSPGTQASTDTQYF. CDR3 DNA: TGCGCCAGCAGCCCCGGGACACAGGCTAGCACAGATACGCAGTATTTT.

This chain links TRBV5-1 with TRBJ2-2; 10 nucleotides match TRBD2. With V trimmed by 4 bases and J by 4 bases, 4 bases remained unmatched. The germline V gene encodes CDR1 SGHRS and CDR2 YFSETQ. This CDR3 comprises 15 residues. CDR3 in DNA: TGCGCCAGCAGCGGAGCTAGCGGGAGCACCGGGGAGCTGTTTTTT. Protein product: CASSGASGSTGELFF.

This chain joins TRBV7-9 and TRBJ1-3; no definite D call. From germline, CDR1 is SEHNR and CDR2 FQNEAQ (reference sequence). V was pared by 5 bases and J by 0 bases, with 20 bases between. The CDR3 has 18 residues. CDR3 sequence (DNA): TGTGCCAGCAGCCCCCCTGGCGGGCAGTCAGGCTCTGGAAACACCATATATTTT. Translation gives CASSPPGGQSGSGNTIYF.

The chain recombines TRBV19 with TRBJ2-3, with 8 positions matching TRBD1. The CDR3 loop spans 16 amino acids. Germline CDR1 reads LNHDA; CDR2 reads SQIVND (reference sequence). Trimming took 3 bases from V and 6 from J; bases not matched to a gene: 11. CDR3 nucleotide sequence: TGTGCCAGTAGTATTGGTGGACAGGGTAAGCGGGATACGCAGTATTTT. Translated: CASSIGGQGKRDTQYF.

The V gene is TRBV19, the J gene TRBJ1-1; no reliable D call. The CDR3 sequence is 14 residues long. Germline CDR1 LNHDA, CDR2 SQIVND (reference sequence). V lost 7 bases to trimming and J lost 1 base, with 13 bases between them. The CDR3 DNA follows: TGTGCCAGTACGATATTTACAGCGAACACTGAAGCTTTCTTT. Amino acids: CASTIFTANTEAFF.

The chain links TRBV5-5 to TRBJ2-2; D call uncertain. Per germline, CDR1 SGHKS and CDR2 YYEKEE (reference sequence). V lost 0 bases, J lost 0 bases, and 6 bases lay in between. The CDR3 runs to 15 residues. CDR3 protein: CASSLDSSNTGELFF. The CDR3 DNA is TGTGCCAGCAGCTTGGACAGCTCGAACACCGGGGAGCTGTTTTTT.

The chain recombines TRBV6-5 with TRBJ2-7, with TRBD1 matching over 8 bases. The CDR3 contains 14 residues. V dropped 5 bases and J dropped 3; count of bases not matched to a gene: 6. The V gene's germline CDR1 is MNHEY and CDR2 SVGAGI. The CDR3: CASSRGQAFYEQYF. The CDR3 bases are TGTGCCAGCAGTCGGGGACAGGCATTCTACGAGCAGTACTTC.

The V and J genes are TRBV6-4 and TRBJ1-1; no firm D call. CDR1 MRHNA and CDR2 SNTAGT come from the germline V gene. The V gene lost 9 bases and the J gene lost 1 base, with 15 bases spanning the gap. The CDR3 is made up of 14 amino acids. This chain's CDR3 is CASQGPLQNTEAFF. The CDR3 DNA sequence: TGTGCCAGTCAAGGGCCTCTGCAGAACACTGAAGCTTTCTTT.

The J gene is TRBJ2-1, the V gene TRBV28, with D perhaps matching TRBD1 (6 bases). This CDR3 has 16 amino acids. Deletions cut 4 bases from V and 1 base from J, with 14 bases between. The germline V gene encodes CDR1 MDHEN and CDR2 SYDVKM. DNA of the CDR3: TGTGCCAGCAGTTCGCTAGGGGGTTGGTCCTACAATGAGCAGTTCTTC. As protein: CASSSLGGWSYNEQFF.

This chain's CDR3 is CASRLPGETQYF. Here the CDR3 DNA reads TGTGCCAGCAGGTTACCCGGGGAGACCCAGTACTTC. The chain recombines TRBV5-4 with TRBJ2-5, with D hard to call. This CDR3 comprises 12 residues. Trimming removed 5 bases at V and 5 bases at J, with 10 bases between. Germline V gene sequence: CDR1 SGHNT, CDR2 YYREEE (reference sequence).

The rearrangement links TRBV24-1 to TRBJ1-3; D is possibly TRBD1 (6 bases). V lost 9 bases, J lost 3 bases, and 11 bases lay in between. The germline CDR1 and CDR2 sequences are KGHDR and SFDVKD. There are 13 residues in the CDR3. CDR3 loop: CATSHRDGNTIYF. CDR3 coding DNA: TGTGCCACCTCGCACAGGGATGGAAACACCATATATTTT.

This chain uses TRBV7-2 with TRBJ2-6; no clear D gene. Trimming pared 5 bases from V and 0 bases from J, leaving 8 bases between. The V gene's germline CDR1 is SGHTA and CDR2 FQGNSA. The CDR3 is 15 amino acids. The CDR3 sequence is CASSLSSSGANVLTF. The CDR3 region has the DNA TGTGCCAGCAGCCTCAGTAGCTCTGGGGCCAACGTCCTGACTTTC.

This rearrangement joins TRBV7-9 to TRBJ2-4; possible D gene TRBD1, 6 bases. V shed 5 bases and J shed 8 bases, with 16 bases lying between them. Germline assignment: CDR1 SEHNR and CDR2 FQNEAQ (reference sequence). CDR3 length: 14 amino acids. The CDR3 region has the DNA TGTGCCAGCAGCCTCGCACAGGGAACAGACATTCAGTACTTC. It yields the protein CASSLAQGTDIQYF.

The V and J genes are TRBV21-1 and TRBJ1-5. TRBV21-1 is a known pseudogene. This CDR3 is built from 14 residues. The CDR3 sequence is CASSNLGIGQPQHF. CDR3 DNA: TGTGCCAGCAGCAATCTGGGGATTGGTCAGCCCCAGCATTTT.

This chain joins TRBV6-5 and TRBJ1-2; tentatively, D is TRBD1 (5 bases). With 6 bases removed from V and 0 bases from J, the gap between germline ends came to 8 bases. The germline gives CDR1 MNHEY, CDR2 SVGAGI. The CDR3 is 13 amino acids. The CDR3 nucleotides read TGTGCCAGCAGCGACAGACCTAACTATGGCTACACCTTC. This sequence encodes CASSDRPNYGYTF.

The V and J genes are TRBV9 and TRBJ1-4; weak D call: TRBD1 (5 bases). Per the germline V gene, CDR1 is SGDLS and CDR2 is YYNGEE. V lost 4 bases and J lost 7, with 14 bases in between. The CDR3 extends over 14 amino acids. The DNA of the CDR3 is TGTGCCAGCAGCTCAGGATACGGGGGTGAAAAACTGTTTTTT. This sequence encodes CASSSGYGGEKLFF.